The 11 T cell receptor beta chains below all came from one sample that was sequenced in a study of regulatory T cells in long-lasting Graves disease. Both iRepertoire HTBI primers and Arm-PCR of CDR3 regions were used to build the TCR beta libraries. TCRdb re-called the multiplex PCR reads with MiXCR, one entry per CDR3 protein. The data hold 350,000 to 450,000 distinct CDR3 sequences, with 12% observed a single time. The time point was: newly diagnosed GD, antithyroid drugs for less than 3 months. Generation of the TCR library employed RNA extracted from PBMCs. These records were also assigned to another study, of T cells in Graves' hyperthyroidism and ophthalmopathy.

This material consisted of peripheral blood mononuclear cells (PBMCs), taken at new diagnosis, from a patient treated with antithyroid drugs. These receptors were collected from a young woman with Graves disease.

This clonotype was observed many times. In DNA, the CDR3 is TGTGCCAGCAGCTTAGTGGCAGAGGGGTACAATGAGCAGTTCTTC. The encoded protein is CASSLVAEGYNEQFF. The rearrangement joins TRBV11-3 to TRBJ2-1; possibly TRBD1 or TRBD2 for D (5 bases each). CDR3 size: 15 residues. Between the trimmed V and J ends, which lost 1 base and 4 bases, there was a span of 11 bases. Germline V gene sequence: CDR1 SGHNT, CDR2 YENEEA.

With regard to this clonotype: The junction differs from germline at one of its ends, possibly a read error. The gene calls are TRBV7-6 and TRBJ2-2, with a possible D match to TRBD1 (5 bases). Germline lookup yields CDR1 SGHVS and CDR2 FNYEAQ. The CDR3 spans 14 residues. In DNA form, the CDR3 reads TGTGCGAGCAGGGCGTACGCGAACACCGGGGAGCTGTTTTTT. Translating gives CASRAYANTGELFF.

This clonotype has a count of ten or more. J is TRBJ2-1 and V is TRBV6-1; D ambiguous. V shed 7 bases and J shed 3 bases, with 13 bases lying between them. Germline lookup yields CDR1 MNHNS and CDR2 SASEGT. This CDR3 has 14 amino acids. The CDR3: CASTETSHYNEQFF. CDR3 sequence (DNA): TGTGCCAGCACCGAGACTTCACACTACAATGAGCAGTTCTTC.

This clonotype was recorded many times. The chain has TRBV7-2 and TRBJ1-5; D is undetermined. This CDR3 region has 15 residues. Germline V gives CDR1 SGHTA, CDR2 FQGNSA. V dropped 2 bases and J dropped 1 base, with 9 bases sitting between them. The chain's CDR3 is CASSLLGGSNQPQHF. In DNA form, the CDR3 reads TGTGCCAGCAGCTTACTCGGCGGGAGCAATCAGCCCCAGCATTTT. The full variable domain, with the rest looked up from reference TRBV7-2 and TRBJ1-5, is GAGVSQSPSNKVTEKGKDVELRCDPISGHTALYWYRQSLGQGLEFLIYFQGNSAPDKSGLPSDRFSAERTGGSVSTLTIQRTQQEDSAVYLCASSLLGGSNQPQHFGDGTRLSIL.

Details on this clonotype: Compared with germline, one end of the junction differs, possibly owing to a read error. V and J are TRBV5-8 and TRBJ2-1; TRBD1 might be the D (5 bases). Germline loops: CDR1 SGHTS, CDR2 YDEGEE. The CDR3 is 15 residues long. The DNA for the CDR3 is TGTGCCAGCAGCTTGGTTGGACAACCATACAATGAGCAGCTCTTC. It yields the protein CASSLVGQPYNEQLF.

The table lists this clonotype with many counts. J is TRBJ2-7 and V is TRBV12-3 or TRBV12-4; D remains ambiguous. V was pared by 2 bases and J by 2 bases, with 7 bases between. The CDR3 loop spans 13 amino acids. The CDR3 coding sequence is TGTGCCAGCAGTTTAAAAGGTCCCTACGAGCAGTACTTC. This translates into CASSLKGPYEQYF.

This clonotype was seen only a few times. This chain joins TRBV14 and TRBJ2-7, with D tentatively TRBD1 or TRBD2 (5 bases each). V was shortened by 1 base and J by 2 bases, with 15 bases between the two germline ends. This CDR3 spans 16 amino acids. Looked up from germline, CDR1 is SGHDN and CDR2 is FVKESK. The CDR3 DNA reads TGTGCCAGCAGCCAAGTCCAGAGGGCCAGGGCCTACGAGCAGTACTTC. Its protein product is CASSQVQRARAYEQYF.

This clonotype was found a few times. The chain combines TRBV5-1 with TRBJ1-5, with 12 nucleotides matching TRBD1. The CDR3 runs to 15 residues. With V trimmed by 3 bases and J by 4 bases, 2 bases remained unmatched. CDR1 is SGHRS and CDR2 is YFSETQ in the germline V gene. The CDR3 sequence: CASSSGQGANQPQHF. Written as DNA, the CDR3 is TGCGCCAGCAGCTCGGGACAGGGGGCGAATCAGCCCCAGCATTTT.

This clonotype showed up many times. The chain links TRBV7-2 to TRBJ2-5; D possibly corresponds to TRBD1 (6 bases). With 3 bases removed from V and 2 bases from J, the gap between germline ends came to 7 bases. CDR3 length equals 13 residues. The germline gives CDR1 SGHTA, CDR2 FQGNSA. The CDR3 here is CASSLDSQETQYF. DNA for the CDR3: TGTGCCAGCAGCTTGGACAGTCAAGAGACCCAGTACTTC.

The rearrangement uses TRBV7-2 and TRBJ2-1; a possible D gene is TRBD2 (6 bases). Trimming stripped 0 bases from V and 0 bases from J, with 12 bases between. There are 17 residues in the CDR3. Germline V gene lookup returns CDR1 SGHTA and CDR2 FQGNSA. CDR3 nucleotides: TGTGCCAGCAGCTTAGCCGCGACTAGAGGCTCCTACAATGAGCAGTTCTTC. Translated, it gives CASSLAATRGSYNEQFF.

There are many counts of this clonotype. The rearrangement uses TRBV9 and TRBJ1-2; 9 nucleotides match TRBD1. The CDR3 consists of 15 residues. The J segment lost 4 bases and the V segment lost 4 bases, leaving 8 bases of the junction unmatched. Germline loops: CDR1 SGDLS, CDR2 YYNGEE. The DNA for the CDR3 is TGTGCCAGCAGCCCAAGGACAGGGGAAGGCTATGGCTACACCTTC. Translating it yields CASSPRTGEGYGYTF.